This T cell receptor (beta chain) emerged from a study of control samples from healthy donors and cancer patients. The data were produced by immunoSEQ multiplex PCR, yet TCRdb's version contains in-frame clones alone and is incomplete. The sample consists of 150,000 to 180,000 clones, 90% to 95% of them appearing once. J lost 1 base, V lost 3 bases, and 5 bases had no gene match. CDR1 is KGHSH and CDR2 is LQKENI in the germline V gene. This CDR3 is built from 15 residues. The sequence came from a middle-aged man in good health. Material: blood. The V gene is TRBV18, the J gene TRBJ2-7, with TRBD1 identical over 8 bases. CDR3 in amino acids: CASSPTTGESYEQYF. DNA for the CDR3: TGTGCCAGCTCACCTACGACAGGGGAGTCCTACGAGCAGTACTTC.